These 24 T cell receptor beta chains were sequenced from one sample in a study of cytomegalovirus exposure and HLA in healthy donors. The PCR contained 60 Vbeta and 13 Jbeta primers. The method was immunoSEQ multiplex PCR; TCRdb's version includes in-frame clones alone and lacks a portion of them. The top ten hold over 6.5% of the sample, which has roughly 140,000 clones, roughly 75% seen once. The sample consisted of PBMCs. Receptor source: a man aged 40-49 years in good health and CMV-seropositive.

Concerning this clone: Other DNA sequences within the sample encode an identical CDR3. The rearrangement joins TRBV6-5 to TRBJ1-2, with D maybe TRBD1 (6 bases). The CDR3 extends over 13 amino acids. Germline CDR1 is MNHEY and CDR2 is SVGAGI. Trimming pared 8 bases from V and 3 bases from J, leaving 13 bases between. The CDR3 loop reads CASYQGKHYGYTF. The CDR3 nucleotides are TGTGCCAGCTATCAGGGGAAGCACTATGGCTACACCTTC.

This chain uses TRBV5-1 with TRBJ1-6; 9 bases are a match to TRBD1. J lost 3 bases, V lost 3 bases, and 4 bases had no gene match. CDR3 length: 16 amino acids. Germline V gene sequence: CDR1 SGHRS, CDR2 YFSETQ. This CDR3 reads CASSSGQGSYNSPLHF. The CDR3 nucleotides are TGCGCCAGCAGCTCAGGACAGGGGAGCTATAATTCACCCCTCCACTTT.

The CDR3 DNA reads TGTGCCAGCTCGGCCGGGACAGCTCCGAACACCGGGGAGCTGTTTTTT. Amino acid sequence: CASSAGTAPNTGELFF. The genes are TRBV18 and TRBJ2-2; 7 bases fit TRBD1. This CDR3 is built from 16 residues. V was clipped by 6 bases and J by 0 bases; unmatched bases: 7. The germline V gene has CDR1 KGHSH and CDR2 LQKENI.

The rearrangement uses TRBV4-2 and TRBJ2-2; TRBD1 agrees at 8 bases. The CDR3 is 16 amino acids. Trimming cost V 4 bases and J 10 bases; bases outside gene matches: 14. CDR1 is LGHNA, CDR2 YNFKEQ, per germline. In nucleotides, the CDR3 is TGTGCCAGCAGCCGGGTGACAGGGGTCCTCGAAACGGAGCTGTTTTTT. It specifies CASSRVTGVLETELFF.

This clone was picked up a small number of times. This rearrangement joins TRBV9 to TRBJ2-3, with 7 bases identical to TRBD2. The CDR3 sequence is 17 residues long. Germline lookup yields CDR1 SGDLS and CDR2 YYNGEE. The V and J ends lost 4 bases and 3 bases, in that order; junction bases with no gene match: 14. CDR3 sequence reads: CASSPRGEGGPTDTQYF. DNA for the CDR3: TGTGCCAGCAGCCCCAGAGGAGAGGGAGGGCCTACAGATACGCAGTATTTT.

The chain joins TRBV6-5 to TRBJ2-7, with D possibly being TRBD2 (5 bases). CDR3 length equals 11 residues. V lost 6 bases and J lost 5, with 8 bases in between. Per the germline V gene, CDR1 is MNHEY and CDR2 is SVGAGI. The CDR3 region is CASRTRDEQYF. Written as DNA, the CDR3 is TGTGCCAGCAGAACGAGGGACGAGCAGTACTTC.

This clone came up a few times. The chain carries TRBV10-3 and TRBJ1-1, with 8 positions matching TRBD1. The V gene's germline CDR1 is ENHRY and CDR2 SYGVKD. The CDR3 is 14 amino acids. V was clipped by 6 bases and J by 1 base; unmatched bases: 4. CDR3 coding DNA: TGTGCCATCAGCTGGACAGGGAAGAACACTGAAGCTTTCTTT. Protein sequence: CAISWTGKNTEAFF.

The table lists this clone with a count of one. One end of the junction is discordant with germline, which a read error may explain. The V call is TRBV28, the J call TRBJ2-5; TRBD2 matches 8 bases. Germline CDR1 reads MDHEN; CDR2 reads SYDVKM. The CDR3 length is 15 residues. Here the CDR3 reads CASSPRGAVGENQYF. Written as DNA, the CDR3 is TGTGCCAGCAGTCCGCGGGGGGCAGTAGGAGAGAACCAGTACTTC.

The J gene is TRBJ2-7, the V gene TRBV2, with 9 bases matching TRBD1. Looked up from germline, CDR1 is SNHLY and CDR2 is FYNNEI. The CDR3 runs 15 residues. V lost 8 bases and J lost 1; bases outside the gene matches: 9. The CDR3 loop reads CASVGPGTGSYEQYF. CDR3 in DNA: TGTGCCAGCGTGGGTCCGGGGACAGGGTCCTACGAGCAGTACTTC. The variable domain in full, with the rest retrieved from reference TRBV2 and TRBJ2-7, is EPEVTQTPSHQVTQMGQEVILRCVPISNHLYFYWYRQILGQKVEFLVSFYNNEISEKSEIFDDQFSVERPDGSNFTLKIRSTKLEDSAMYFCASVGPGTGSYEQYFGPGTRLTVT.

This clone occurred once. This chain joins TRBV2 and TRBJ1-5; a weak D match, TRBD1 (6 bases). The V and J ends lost 7 bases and 7 bases respectively, with 17 bases between them. Germline CDR1 reads SNHLY; CDR2 reads FYNNEI. The CDR3 has 14 residues. In DNA, the CDR3 is TGTGCCAGCAATCTGGGGGGGGCAGGGCAGCCCCAGCATTTT. Encoded protein: CASNLGGAGQPQHF.

The chain recombines TRBV7-6 with TRBJ1-1; D gene ambiguous. Per germline, CDR1 SGHVS and CDR2 FNYEAQ. The CDR3 sequence is 17 residues long. The V end was cut by 1 base, the J end by 1 base, with 16 bases between. This CDR3 reads CASSLGTPSNRNTEAFF. In DNA, the CDR3 is TGTGCCAGCAGCTTAGGAACGCCTTCGAACAGGAACACTGAAGCTTTCTTT.

The CDR3 DNA sequence: TGTGCCGTGCATAGAGTCCCAGGGGAGAGGTGGGAGACCCAGTACTTC. It translates to CAVHRVPGERWETQYF. The chain carries TRBV7-9 and TRBJ2-5, with D possibly matching TRBD1 (6 bases). V dropped 11 bases and J dropped 5 bases, with 27 bases sitting between them. CDR1 SEHNR and CDR2 FQNEAQ come from the germline V gene (reference sequence). The CDR3 extends over 16 amino acids.

V usage is TRBV7-9 and J usage is TRBJ2-7, with D possibly being TRBD2 (6 bases). V was shortened by 4 bases and J by 1 base, with 11 bases between the two germline ends. This CDR3 comprises 14 residues. Germline CDR1 and CDR2: SEHNR and FQNEAQ (reference sequence). The DNA for the CDR3 is TGTGCCAGCAGCTCCCGGGACTTATCCTACGAGCAGTACTTC. Protein product: CASSSRDLSYEQYF.

J is TRBJ2-1 and V is TRBV9, with TRBD2 matching over 8 bases. There are 16 residues in the CDR3. Germline assignment: CDR1 SGDLS and CDR2 YYNGEE. The V gene end was trimmed by 0 bases and the J gene end by 4 bases; junction bases not matched to a gene: 6. CDR3 DNA sequence: TGTGCCAGCAGCGTAGCCACTAGCGGAAGGTACAATGAGCAGTTCTTC. Its translation: CASSVATSGRYNEQFF.

The chain has TRBV25-1 and TRBJ1-1; D may be TRBD1 (6 bases). Trimming took off 5 bases at V and 5 bases at J, with 21 bases between the two ends. Germline V gives CDR1 MGHDK, CDR2 SYGVNS. CDR3 length: 16 residues. DNA for the CDR3: TGTGCCAGCAGTAACCCACGATGGGGGGGCACGACTGAAGCTTTCTTT. Translating gives CASSNPRWGGTTEAFF. Full variable domain (remainder filled in from reference TRBV25-1 and TRBJ1-1): EADIYQTPRYLVIGTGKKITLECSQTMGHDKMYWYQQDPGMELHLIHYSYGVNSTEKGDLSSESTVSRIRTEHFPLTLESARPSHTSQYLCASSNPRWGGTTEAFFGQGTRLTVV.

V and J are TRBV4-2 and TRBJ2-1; D may be TRBD2 (6 bases). The CDR3 length is 15 residues. Germline lookup yields CDR1 LGHNA and CDR2 YNFKEQ. V dropped 0 bases and J dropped 7 bases, with 13 bases sitting between them. CDR3 nucleotides: TGTGCCAGCAGCCAAGATGGCGGGAAGGGTAATGAGCAGTTCTTC. Translated, it gives CASSQDGGKGNEQFF.

This rearrangement joins TRBV6-6 to TRBJ2-1; 9 bases map to TRBD2. The CDR3 length is 14 residues. V lost 4 bases to trimming and J lost 7 bases; unmatched junction nucleotides: 5. The germline CDR1 and CDR2 sequences are MNHNY and SVGAGI (reference sequence). As DNA, the CDR3 is TGTGCCAGCAGTTCGGGACTAGCTCTGAATGAGCAGTTCTTC. Translating it yields CASSSGLALNEQFF.

With regard to this clone: This specimen includes other DNA sequences encoding the same CDR3. This chain links TRBV5-4 with TRBJ2-5; the D gene is possibly TRBD1 (5 bases). The CDR3 spans 14 residues. The germline V and J ends were trimmed by 1 base and 1 base, with 8 bases remaining between them. Germline CDR1 reads SGHNT; CDR2 reads YYREEE (reference sequence). CDR3 region: CASSLRQGQETQYF. As DNA, the CDR3 is TGTGCCAGCAGCTTGAGGCAGGGCCAAGAGACCCAGTACTTC.

Of note for this clone: Other DNA sequences in the same sample also yield this CDR3. The gene calls are TRBV27 and TRBJ1-2, with 9 positions matching TRBD1. V gave up 3 bases and J gave up 1 base; unmatched junction bases: 0. Germline CDR1 MNHEY, CDR2 SMNVEV (reference sequence). This CDR3 comprises 14 residues. CDR3 region: CASSLGQGNYGYTF. CDR3 sequence (DNA): TGTGCCAGCAGTTTGGGACAGGGTAACTATGGCTACACCTTC.

This chain uses TRBV5-6 with TRBJ2-7; D may be TRBD1 (5 bases). This CDR3 spans 14 amino acids. V dropped 5 bases and J dropped 3 bases, with 15 bases sitting between them. CDR1 and CDR2 from the germline V gene are SGHDT and YYEEEE. In DNA, the CDR3 is TGTGCCAGCAGTCCCCTCAGGCAGGGCTACGAGCAGTACTTC. It translates to CASSPLRQGYEQYF.

This chain uses TRBV27 with TRBJ1-4; 10 bases map to TRBD1. The V segment lost 5 bases and the J segment 6 bases; nucleotides outside the gene matches: 6. The CDR3 runs 15 residues. Germline CDR1 and CDR2: MNHEY and SMNVEV (reference sequence). The CDR3 nucleotides are TGTGCCAGCAGTCGACAGGGGGCAAATCATGAAAAACTGTTTTTT. This gives the protein CASSRQGANHEKLFF. The whole variable domain, remainder taken from reference TRBV27 and TRBJ1-4, is EAQVTQNPRYLITVTGKKLTVTCSQNMNHEYMSWYRQDPGLGLRQIYYSMNVEVTDKGDVPEGYKVSRKEKRNFPLILESPSPNQTSLYFCASSRQGANHEKLFFGSGTQLSVL.

This clone was seen a few times. This chain joins TRBV19 and TRBJ2-7; 8 bases align to TRBD1. CDR3 length equals 15 residues. After removal of 3 bases from V and 1 base from J, the junction contained 5 bases not matched to a gene. The germline gives CDR1 LNHDA, CDR2 SQIVND (reference sequence). CDR3 sequence reads: CASSMAGGGSYEQYF. CDR3 sequence (DNA): TGTGCCAGTAGTATGGCAGGGGGCGGGTCCTACGAGCAGTACTTC.

V gene TRBV7-2 combines with J gene TRBJ2-2; maybe TRBD2 (6 bases). CDR1 and CDR2 from the germline V gene are SGHTA and FQGNSA. Trimming cost V 1 base and J 4 bases, with 13 bases left between them. This CDR3 comprises 16 residues. CDR3 nucleotides: TGTGCCAGCAGCTTAGTCGGGACTCAGGGCACCGGGGAGCTGTTTTTT. This sequence encodes CASSLVGTQGTGELFF. The whole variable domain, filled in from reference TRBV7-2 and TRBJ2-2, reads GAGVSQSPSNKVTEKGKDVELRCDPISGHTALYWYRQSLGQGLEFLIYFQGNSAPDKSGLPSDRFSAERTGGSVSTLTIQRTQQEDSAVYLCASSLVGTQGTGELFFGEGSRLTVL.

The CDR3 sequence is CASSVTSGSSGEQFF. The CDR3 DNA is TGTGCCAGCAGCGTGACTAGCGGGAGCTCGGGTGAGCAGTTCTTC. The V call is TRBV9, the J call TRBJ2-1, with 12 bases aligning to TRBD2. Germline CDR1 SGDLS, CDR2 YYNGEE. This CDR3 comprises 15 residues. The V and J ends lost 2 bases and 9 bases, in that order; junction bases with no gene match: 6.